These T cell receptor beta chains were read from a single sample in a study of OX40 agonist ivuxolimab in advanced cancers. The data were produced by immunoSEQ multiplex PCR, yet TCRdb's version contains in-frame clones alone and is incomplete. The data show around 11,000 clones, 65% to 85% seen once. The sequencing here drew on CD4+ or CD8+ T cells sorted from blood, taken in a trial of the OX40 agonist ivuxolimab. These receptors were obtained from an adult with an advanced solid tumor such as melanoma, head and neck, liver or kidney cancer. CDR3s include the opening cysteine and the closing phenylalanine or tryptophan. A D gene is named only where the DNA matches it firmly. Not all rows give a size; the values are once, few, many and, for expanded clones, a class.

cdr3_aa: CASSKGALGEGPEKLFF
cdr3_nt: TGTGCCAGCAGCAAAGGCGCTCTTGGGGAGGGACCCGAAAAACTGTTTTTT
j_call: TRBJ1-4
clone_size: NA
v_call: TRBV21-1
d_call: NA

cdr3_aa: CASSLFTGREQYF
cdr3_nt: TGCGCCAGCAGCTTGTTTACAGGGCGCGAGCAGTACTTC
j_call: TRBJ2-7
clone_size: few
v_call: TRBV5-1
d_call: NA

cdr3_aa: CATKGSVQRTDTQYF
cdr3_nt: TGTGCCACAAAGGGCAGTGTCCAGCGCACAGATACGCAGTATTTT
j_call: TRBJ2-3
clone_size: few
v_call: TRBV2
d_call: NA

cdr3_aa: CASSLTLGSPLHF
cdr3_nt: TGCGCCAGCAGCTTAACTCTTGGTTCACCCCTCCACTTT
j_call: TRBJ1-6
clone_size: NA
v_call: TRBV5-1
d_call: NA

cdr3_aa: CASSLFTGNEQYF
cdr3_nt: TGCGCCAGCAGCCTATTTACAGGGAACGAGCAGTACTTC
j_call: TRBJ2-7
clone_size: NA
v_call: TRBV5-1
d_call: NA

cdr3_aa: CASSSTGVSPAYGYTF
cdr3_nt: TGTGCCAGCAGTTCGACAGGGGTCTCCCCTGCCTATGGCTACACCTTC
j_call: TRBJ1-2
clone_size: NA
v_call: TRBV11-2
d_call: TRBD1

cdr3_aa: CAWSFSPGPYEQYF
cdr3_nt: TGTGCCTGGAGTTTCTCGCCGGGGCCCTACGAGCAGTACTTC
j_call: TRBJ2-7
clone_size: NA
v_call: TRBV30
d_call: NA

cdr3_aa: CASSLAGNLQETQYF
cdr3_nt: TGTGCCAGCAGCTTGGCGGGGAACCTCCAAGAGACCCAGTACTTC
j_call: TRBJ2-5
clone_size: NA
v_call: TRBV5-6
d_call: NA

cdr3_aa: CASSPPALKPNVLTF
cdr3_nt: TGTGCCAGCAGTCCTCCAGCCTTAAAGCCCAACGTCCTGACTTTC
j_call: TRBJ2-6
clone_size: medium-sized
v_call: TRBV5-8
d_call: NA

cdr3_aa: CASSLREMAGGLDEQYF
cdr3_nt: TGTGCCAGCAGCTTGCGCGAGATGGCGGGGGGGCTCGACGAGCAGTACTTC
j_call: TRBJ2-7
clone_size: once
v_call: TRBV5-4
d_call: TRBD2

cdr3_aa: CASSMTGVNLVGYTF
cdr3_nt: TGTGCCAGCAGCATGACAGGGGTCAATTTGGTTGGCTACACCTTC
j_call: TRBJ1-2
clone_size: NA
v_call: TRBV7-9
d_call: TRBD1

cdr3_aa: CSALDRGGYTF
cdr3_nt: TGCAGCGCTCTCGATCGGGGTGGCTACACCTTC
j_call: TRBJ1-2
clone_size: NA
v_call: TRBV29-1
d_call: NA

cdr3_aa: CASSYGSSGANVLTF
cdr3_nt: TGTGCCAGCAGTTATGGCAGCTCTGGGGCCAACGTCCTGACTTTC
j_call: TRBJ2-6
clone_size: NA
v_call: TRBV27
d_call: NA

cdr3_aa: CASKYRPASYEQYF
cdr3_nt: TGCGCCAGCAAATACAGGCCCGCTTCCTACGAGCAGTACTTC
j_call: TRBJ2-7
clone_size: once
v_call: TRBV10-1
d_call: NA

cdr3_aa: CASSFVGVYGYTF
cdr3_nt: TGTGCCAGCAGCTTCGTAGGGGTCTATGGCTACACCTTC
j_call: TRBJ1-2
clone_size: NA
v_call: TRBV5-8
d_call: NA

cdr3_aa: CASSSLTGWGETQYF
cdr3_nt: TGTGCCAGCAGTTCTTTGACAGGGTGGGGAGAGACCCAGTACTTC
j_call: TRBJ2-5
clone_size: NA
v_call: TRBV28
d_call: TRBD1

cdr3_aa: CSVEGYVGYGYTF
cdr3_nt: TGCAGCGTTGAAGGGTACGTCGGCTATGGCTACACCTTC
j_call: TRBJ1-2
clone_size: NA
v_call: TRBV29-1
d_call: NA

cdr3_aa: CASSFGRTLRTQYF
cdr3_nt: TGTGCCAGCAGCTTCGGCAGGACCCTTAGAACGCAGTATTTT
j_call: TRBJ2-3
clone_size: NA
v_call: TRBV7-9
d_call: NA

cdr3_aa: CASSVDLGQGGYNEQFF
cdr3_nt: TGTGCCAGCAGCGTAGATTTGGGACAGGGAGGGTACAATGAGCAGTTCTTC
j_call: TRBJ2-1
clone_size: NA
v_call: TRBV9
d_call: TRBD1

cdr3_aa: CASSLTGHSLTDTQYF
cdr3_nt: TGTGCCAGCAGCTTAACTGGACATTCTCTCACAGATACGCAGTATTTT
j_call: TRBJ2-3
clone_size: NA
v_call: TRBV7-3
d_call: NA

cdr3_aa: CASSFSGTLYEQYF
cdr3_nt: TGTGCCAGCAGCTTTAGTGGTACCCTATACGAGCAGTACTTC
j_call: TRBJ2-7
clone_size: NA
v_call: TRBV11-3
d_call: NA

cdr3_aa: CASSETGSPGELFF
cdr3_nt: TGTGCCAGCAGTGAGACAGGGTCCCCCGGGGAGCTGTTTTTT
j_call: TRBJ2-2
clone_size: NA
v_call: TRBV2
d_call: TRBD1

cdr3_aa: CASSYEQFF
cdr3_nt: TGTGCCAGCAGTTATGAGCAGTTCTTC
j_call: TRBJ2-1
clone_size: NA
v_call: TRBV6-5
d_call: NA

cdr3_aa: CASSASGTPQETQYF
cdr3_nt: TGTGCCAGCAGCGCCTCCGGGACACCTCAAGAGACCCAGTACTTC
j_call: TRBJ2-5
clone_size: once
v_call: TRBV9
d_call: NA

cdr3_aa: CASSLGGLFLNTEAFF
cdr3_nt: TGTGCCAGCAGCTTAGGGGGACTCTTCCTGAACACTGAAGCTTTCTTT
j_call: TRBJ1-1
clone_size: NA
v_call: TRBV7-9
d_call: NA

cdr3_aa: CSAKRGGQYF
cdr3_nt: TGCAGTGCTAAAAGAGGGGGGCAGTACTTC
j_call: TRBJ2-5
clone_size: NA
v_call: TRBV20-1
d_call: NA

cdr3_aa: CAISPFGGGAGSNQPQHF
cdr3_nt: TGTGCCATCAGTCCCTTCGGGGGGGGAGCGGGGTCCAATCAGCCCCAGCATTTT
j_call: TRBJ1-5
clone_size: NA
v_call: TRBV10-3
d_call: NA

cdr3_aa: CASSPPDDSTGELFF
cdr3_nt: TGTGCCAGCTCACCACCGGATGATTCAACCGGGGAGCTGTTTTTT
j_call: TRBJ2-2
clone_size: NA
v_call: TRBV18
d_call: NA

cdr3_aa: CASSEGRGGGEQFF
cdr3_nt: TGTGCCAGCAGTGAAGGCAGGGGAGGGGGTGAGCAGTTCTTC
j_call: TRBJ2-1
clone_size: NA
v_call: TRBV2
d_call: NA

cdr3_aa: CASSLEGPPEQYF
cdr3_nt: TGCGCCAGCAGCCTCGAGGGGCCACCCGAGCAGTACTTC
j_call: TRBJ2-7
clone_size: NA
v_call: TRBV10-2
d_call: NA

cdr3_aa: CASSVEGNEQFF
cdr3_nt: TGTGCCAGCAGCGTAGAAGGCAATGAGCAGTTCTTC
j_call: TRBJ2-1
clone_size: NA
v_call: TRBV9
d_call: NA

cdr3_aa: CASSGWDAGGDTEAFF
cdr3_nt: TGTGCCAGTAGTGGGTGGGACGCCGGAGGAGACACTGAAGCTTTCTTT
j_call: TRBJ1-1
clone_size: NA
v_call: TRBV19
d_call: NA

cdr3_aa: CASSLGRRDEQYF
cdr3_nt: TGTGCCAGCAGCTTAGGGCGAAGGGACGAGCAGTACTTC
j_call: TRBJ2-7
clone_size: NA
v_call: TRBV7-8
d_call: NA

cdr3_aa: CASSDSAGTRDEQFF
cdr3_nt: TGTGCCAGCAGTGACTCGGCCGGGACTAGAGATGAGCAGTTCTTC
j_call: TRBJ2-1
clone_size: medium-sized
v_call: TRBV6-4
d_call: TRBD2

cdr3_aa: CASSSLISGEQFF
cdr3_nt: TGTGCCAGCAGCTCACTGATCAGCGGGGAGCAGTTCTTC
j_call: TRBJ2-1
clone_size: NA
v_call: TRBV7-2
d_call: NA

cdr3_aa: CASSLGHSTYEQFF
cdr3_nt: TGTGCCAGCAGCCTGGGACATTCGACTTATGAGCAGTTCTTC
j_call: TRBJ2-1
clone_size: NA
v_call: TRBV7-9
d_call: NA

cdr3_aa: CASSYRGLQETQYF
cdr3_nt: TGTGCCAGCAGCTACAGGGGGCTCCAAGAGACCCAGTACTTC
j_call: TRBJ2-5
clone_size: NA
v_call: TRBV9
d_call: TRBD1

cdr3_aa: CASSSMGADTQYF
cdr3_nt: TGTGCCAGCAGCTCGATGGGGGCAGATACGCAGTATTTT
j_call: TRBJ2-3
clone_size: NA
v_call: TRBV11-3
d_call: NA

cdr3_aa: CASSLANLPGANTGELFF
cdr3_nt: TGTGCCAGCAGCTTAGCGAATTTGCCAGGGGCGAACACCGGGGAGCTGTTTTTT
j_call: TRBJ2-2
clone_size: NA
v_call: TRBV7-6
d_call: NA

cdr3_aa: CASLDYSPSTDTQYF
cdr3_nt: TGTGCCAGCCTCGACTATTCTCCGAGCACAGATACGCAGTATTTT
j_call: TRBJ2-3
clone_size: NA
v_call: TRBV2
d_call: NA

cdr3_aa: CASSLVRRQISNQPQHF
cdr3_nt: TGTGCCAGCAGCTTAGTCCGGCGGCAGATTAGCAATCAGCCCCAGCATTTT
j_call: TRBJ1-5
clone_size: once
v_call: TRBV7-8
d_call: NA

cdr3_aa: CASSPTGQGYEQYF
cdr3_nt: TGTGCCAGCAGCCCTACGGGACAGGGCTACGAGCAGTACTTC
j_call: TRBJ2-7
clone_size: NA
v_call: TRBV14
d_call: TRBD1

cdr3_aa: CASSAPWGQGFYNEQFF
cdr3_nt: TGTGCCAGTAGTGCTCCTTGGGGACAGGGGTTCTACAATGAGCAGTTCTTC
j_call: TRBJ2-1
clone_size: NA
v_call: TRBV19
d_call: TRBD1

cdr3_aa: CASSDGVYHPEQYF
cdr3_nt: TGTGCCAGCAGTGACGGGGTTTATCACCCCGAGCAGTACTTC
j_call: TRBJ2-7
clone_size: NA
v_call: TRBV27
d_call: NA

cdr3_aa: CASSYSRAGATDTQYF
cdr3_nt: TGTGCCAGCAGCTACTCTCGGGCAGGGGCCACAGATACGCAGTATTTT
j_call: TRBJ2-3
clone_size: NA
v_call: TRBV7-9
d_call: NA

cdr3_aa: CASSQVAGGNYNEQFF
cdr3_nt: TGCGCCAGCAGCCAAGTAGCGGGGGGTAACTACAATGAGCAGTTCTTC
j_call: TRBJ2-1
clone_size: NA
v_call: TRBV4-1
d_call: TRBD2

cdr3_aa: CASSLGPPGEAYEQYF
cdr3_nt: TGTGCCAGCAGTTTAGGACCTCCGGGAGAAGCCTACGAGCAGTACTTC
j_call: TRBJ2-7
clone_size: NA
v_call: TRBV27
d_call: NA

cdr3_aa: CASRIHRRFYEQYF
cdr3_nt: TGTGCCAGCAGGATCCACAGAAGGTTCTACGAGCAGTACTTC
j_call: TRBJ2-7
clone_size: NA
v_call: TRBV6-1
d_call: NA

cdr3_aa: CASSLEGREETQYF
cdr3_nt: TGCGCCAGCAGCTTGGAGGGCAGGGAAGAGACCCAGTACTTC
j_call: TRBJ2-5
clone_size: NA
v_call: TRBV5-1
d_call: NA

cdr3_aa: CASSLYGSYNEQFF
cdr3_nt: TGTGCCAGCAGTTTATATGGCTCCTACAATGAGCAGTTCTTC
j_call: TRBJ2-1
clone_size: NA
v_call: TRBV27
d_call: NA

cdr3_aa: CASSLGYGDQETQYF
cdr3_nt: TGTGCCAGCAGCTTAGGGTACGGAGACCAAGAGACCCAGTACTTC
j_call: TRBJ2-5
clone_size: NA
v_call: TRBV11-1
d_call: NA

cdr3_aa: CASSFSIGQGGRMNTEAFF
cdr3_nt: TGTGCCAGCAGCTTTTCCATCGGACAGGGAGGAAGGATGAACACTGAAGCTTTCTTT
j_call: TRBJ1-1
clone_size: NA
v_call: TRBV7-2
d_call: TRBD1

cdr3_aa: CASSLGGDHLNTEAFF
cdr3_nt: TGTGCCAGCAGCTTGGGAGGGGACCATTTGAACACTGAAGCTTTCTTT
j_call: TRBJ1-1
clone_size: once
v_call: TRBV5-4
d_call: NA

cdr3_aa: CASPQGTSYNEQFF
cdr3_nt: TGTGCCTCGCCCCAGGGTACGTCCTACAATGAGCAGTTCTTC
j_call: TRBJ2-1
clone_size: NA
v_call: TRBV30
d_call: NA

cdr3_aa: CASSHSVGATPLHF
cdr3_nt: TGCGCCAGCAGTCACTCCGTGGGGGCGACACCCCTCCACTTT
j_call: TRBJ1-6
clone_size: NA
v_call: TRBV23-1
d_call: NA

cdr3_aa: CASSSDANTEAFF
cdr3_nt: TGTGCCAGCAGCTCCGACGCGAACACTGAAGCTTTCTTT
j_call: TRBJ1-1
clone_size: NA
v_call: TRBV7-2
d_call: NA

cdr3_aa: CASSLWDRVQDEQYF
cdr3_nt: TGCGCCAGCAGCTTGTGGGACAGGGTTCAGGACGAGCAGTACTTC
j_call: TRBJ2-7
clone_size: NA
v_call: TRBV5-1
d_call: TRBD1

cdr3_aa: CASSLDRQNEQFF
cdr3_nt: TGTGCCAGCAGTCTAGACAGGCAAAATGAGCAGTTCTTC
j_call: TRBJ2-1
clone_size: NA
v_call: TRBV6-1
d_call: NA